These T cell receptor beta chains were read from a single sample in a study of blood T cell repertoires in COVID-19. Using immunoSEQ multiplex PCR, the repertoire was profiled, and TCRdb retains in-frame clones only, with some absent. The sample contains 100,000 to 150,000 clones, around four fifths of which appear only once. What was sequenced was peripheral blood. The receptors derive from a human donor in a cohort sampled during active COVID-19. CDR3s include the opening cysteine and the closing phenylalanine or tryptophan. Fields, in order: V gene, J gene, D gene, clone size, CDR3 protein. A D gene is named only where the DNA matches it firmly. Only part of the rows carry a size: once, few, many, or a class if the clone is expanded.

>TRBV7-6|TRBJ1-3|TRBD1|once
CASSRTGGQDTIYF
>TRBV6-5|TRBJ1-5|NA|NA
CASRWDNNQPQHF
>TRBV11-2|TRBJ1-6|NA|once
CASSPGDRLNNSPLHF
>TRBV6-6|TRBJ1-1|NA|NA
CASSYGHLEAFF
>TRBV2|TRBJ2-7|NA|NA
CASSERQGLDEQYF
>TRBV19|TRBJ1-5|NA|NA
CASSIGRVNQPQHF
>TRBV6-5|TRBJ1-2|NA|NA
CASSYTTNYGYTF
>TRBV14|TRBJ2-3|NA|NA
CASSRLPDTQYF
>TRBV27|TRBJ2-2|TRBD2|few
CASSHLRGVGNTGELFF
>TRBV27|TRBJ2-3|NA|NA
CASSLQNPGEYTDTQYF
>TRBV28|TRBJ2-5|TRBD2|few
CASSFGGLADQETQYF
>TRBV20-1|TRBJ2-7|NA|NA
CSASERYEQYF
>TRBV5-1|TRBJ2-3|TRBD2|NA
CASSFGGGLADTQYF
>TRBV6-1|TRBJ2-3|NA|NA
CASSEVGRTDTQYF
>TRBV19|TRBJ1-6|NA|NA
CASSVLTANSPLHF
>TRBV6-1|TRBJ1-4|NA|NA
CASSEGGIVNEKLFF
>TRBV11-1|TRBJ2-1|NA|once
CASSFETEANEQFF